The subject of this entry is one T cell receptor (beta chain). Its antigen is not yet known. It has no much larger one-base neighbor in the sample; base qualities were not kept. The data stem from a study of shared clonotypes between healthy human individuals (dated by TCRdb to the early 2020s). At the level of the whole study: The cohort comprised a couple of women and a few men aged 18 to 49 years. To estimate repertoire size and how much clonotypes are shared between individuals, the study performed deep sequencing of blood TCR repertoires from a handful of healthy adults. For each donor, CD4 naive and CD4 memory were each given three plates, CD8 naive was given two plates, and CD8 memory was given one plate. Between about 0.85 and 8.9 billion PBMCs per donor were obtained by leukapheresis. Different laboratories and diverse techniques were used to prepare libraries and sequence TCR repertoires, to increase sequencing depth and limit assay-specific biases. General study outcomes and caveats: Even with the large sequencing depth, rarefaction of the sorted-subset datasets indicated that sequencing was incomplete. Higher generation probabilities were observed for clonotypes shared by all four sorted-subset donors than for non-shared clonotypes. When a handful of donors were compared, the shared fraction of clonotypes was 5% to 6.5% for naive CD4, 3.5% to 4% for naive CD8, 2.3% for memory CD4, and 0.4% for memory CD8. The small number of donors limited the genetic and exposure-history diversity represented. Only blood was sampled, and tissue TCR repertoires likely differ from those in blood. Pairwise subsampling led to the expectation that sequencing depth would affect the degree of clonotype sharing among donors. Naive subsets generally had larger estimated clonotype richness than memory subsets.

CD8 naive samples were obtained by positive selection for CCR7 among CD45RO-negative cells, yielding a CD45RA+CCR7+ population from which TemRA cells were excluded. Healthy HIV-negative adults with no recently reported acute infections or vaccinations were included as donors. Every donor was a Caucasian adult residing in Nashville, Tennessee, USA. Blood was collected by leukapheresis, and PBMCs were isolated by Ficoll-Histopaque density gradient centrifugation and then cryopreserved in liquid nitrogen vapor phase. Purity and quantity of every magnetically sorted T cell population were checked by analytical flow cytometry. Genomic DNA was isolated from every sorted fraction and measured by UV absorbance on a Nanodrop 2000c. Using the deep immunoSEQ assay, TCR CDR3 regions were amplified from genomic DNA by multiplex PCR. For each cell subset, the extracted genomic DNA was distributed evenly across all wells of several immunoSEQ 96-well plates, and each plate served as one replicate. For sorted subsets, approximately 210 ng genomic DNA, equal to some 28,000 T cell genomes, was loaded into each replicate PCR. The purified libraries were quantified using a Qubit 3.0 fluorometer, sized with a Bioanalyzer 2100, and then quantified again using the KAPA Library Quantification kit. Every immunoSEQ 96-well plate was sequenced on a dedicated single-read 150-cycle Illumina NextSeq 550 flow cell. The published analysis was carried out like this. Because only junctional sequences without quality scores were contained in the immunoSEQ output, filtering matching that applied to full-length reads could not be performed. To assign V/J genes and CDR3, sequences were annotated using PyIR, a Python wrapper for IgBLAST v1.9, with IMGT germline references. Reads with weak V/J assignments (E-value above 1e-6), missing CDR3, stop codons, out-of-frame junctions, or ambiguous translated residues were removed. V3J clonotypes were defined as sequences sharing an identical inferred V gene, J gene, and CDR3 amino acid sequence. To compute the percentage overlap between repertoires, the number of shared unique clonotypes was divided by the size of the smaller repertoire. Richness of each repertoire was evaluated using RTK rarefaction, the Chao1 estimator, and Recon v2.1 estimates of unobserved clonotypes. Generation probabilities for all TCRbeta clonotypes obtained by the gDNA method from four donors were computed using OLGA. Not all clones reach the TCRdb copy of this immuneACCESS table, which keeps in-frame sequences only. Checked studies attribute under half of the gap to unresolved V genes and leave the rest unexplained. V, J and clone size reflect that table, while D and trimming were determined from the DNA. Here the sample has 600,000 or so clones; 95% occur a single time. The ten largest clones capture about 0.11% of the sample.

The germline V end is reduced by 2 bases and the J end by 4 bases; junction bases left unmatched: 7. Its CDR3 holds 17 amino acids, cysteine through phenylalanine. The read is trimmed to its CDR3 DNA, 51 bases read in frame from base 1. The sequence links TRBV23-1 to TRBJ2-1, with TRBD2 matching 11 junction bases. TRBV23-1 is flagged as an ORF with uncertain function. This sequence originates from a woman in her 30s in good health. Sequencing was performed on naive CD8+ T cells sorted from blood. The cell subset or site label, as the study defines it: CD45RA+CCR7+. Read as DNA, the sequence is TGCGCCAGCAGTCAACAGGGACTAGCGGACCGATACAATGAGCAGTTCTTC. This encodes CASSQQGLADRYNEQFF.